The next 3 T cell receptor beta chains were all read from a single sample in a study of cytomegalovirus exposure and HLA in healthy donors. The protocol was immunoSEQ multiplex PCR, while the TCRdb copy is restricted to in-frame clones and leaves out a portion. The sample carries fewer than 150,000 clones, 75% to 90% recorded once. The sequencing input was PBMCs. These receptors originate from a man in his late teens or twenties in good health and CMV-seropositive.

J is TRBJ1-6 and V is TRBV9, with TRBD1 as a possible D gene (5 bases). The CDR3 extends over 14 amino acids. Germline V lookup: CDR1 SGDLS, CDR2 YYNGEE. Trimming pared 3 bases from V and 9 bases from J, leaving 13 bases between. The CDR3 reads CASSARVESSPLHF. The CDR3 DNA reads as TGTGCCAGCAGCGCCAGGGTCGAGAGTTCACCCCTCCACTTT.

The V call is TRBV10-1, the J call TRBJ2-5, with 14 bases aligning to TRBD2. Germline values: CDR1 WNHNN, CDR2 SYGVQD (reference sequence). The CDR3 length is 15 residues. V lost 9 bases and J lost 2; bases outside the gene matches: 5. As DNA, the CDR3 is TGCGCCAGACCGCGACTAGCGGGGGGGCAAGAGACCCAGTACTTC. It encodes CARPRLAGGQETQYF.

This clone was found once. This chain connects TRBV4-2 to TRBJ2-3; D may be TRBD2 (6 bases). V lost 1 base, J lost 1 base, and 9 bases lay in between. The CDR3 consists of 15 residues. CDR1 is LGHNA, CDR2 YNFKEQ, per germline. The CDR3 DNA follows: TGTGCCAGCAGCCAAGTTGGCGGGGGCACAGATACGCAGTATTTT. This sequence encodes CASSQVGGGTDTQYF.